The 14 T cell receptor beta chains listed next were all sequenced from one sample in a study of Tregs in tolerant kidney transplant recipients. The nonmyeloablative bone marrow transplants came from related graft donors, with transient mixed chimerism. This table comes from immunoSEQ multiplex PCR, and its TCRdb copy is limited to in-frame clones, with some not included. Counted here are 80,000 or so clones, roughly 90% occurring once; the ten biggest clones make up around 1.6%. Sequenced here: CD4+ T cells from blood (PBMCs), sampled 24 months after the transplant. The receptors were gathered from a human patient who received a combined kidney and bone marrow transplant. Some T cells may have come from the graft donor.

V is TRBV5-1 and J is TRBJ2-2; 9 bases map to TRBD1. CDR3 length equals 15 residues. Per germline, CDR1 SGHRS and CDR2 YFSETQ. V shed 4 bases, J shed 6 bases, and the junction held 7 bases outside the gene matches. Written as DNA, the CDR3 is TGCGCCAGCAGCCCTCAGGGACAGGGAGCCGGGGAGCTGTTTTTT. The encoded protein is CASSPQGQGAGELFF.

CDR3 region: CSAGWVNTEAFF. As DNA, the CDR3 is TGCAGCGCCGGGTGGGTTAACACTGAAGCTTTCTTT. The rearrangement joins TRBV29-1 to TRBJ1-1; D unclear. V was trimmed by 7 bases and J by 2 bases, leaving 11 bases between them. Germline-derived CDR1 and CDR2 are SQVTM and ANQGSEA. The CDR3 has 12 amino acids.

The rearrangement joins TRBV30 to TRBJ1-4; D call uncertain. Looked up from germline, CDR1 is GTSNPN and CDR2 is SVGIG (reference sequence). The CDR3 runs to 11 residues. Trimming took 0 bases from V and 8 from J, leaving 4 bases between them. CDR3 protein: CAWSVREKLFF. The CDR3 DNA reads as TGTGCCTGGAGTGTACGGGAAAAACTGTTTTTT.

The V and J genes are TRBV6-6 and TRBJ2-3; 13 nucleotides agree with TRBD2. This CDR3 spans 16 amino acids. Trimming at V came to 2 bases and at J to 6 bases, leaving 5 bases not matched to a gene. Germline CDR1 is MNHNY and CDR2 is SVGAGI (reference sequence). The CDR3 DNA reads as TGTGCCAGCAGTTACCAAACTAGCGGGGGGGCCGATACGCAGTATTTT. The encoded protein is CASSYQTSGGADTQYF.

The chain combines TRBV21-1 with TRBJ2-7; TRBD2 was called by the table and not checked on the DNA. TRBV21-1 represents a pseudogene. The CDR3 length is 15 residues. The CDR3 spells CASSTNASRRSEQYF. Written as DNA, the CDR3 is TGTGCCAGCAGCACCAATGCTAGTAGAAGATCCGAGCAGTACTTC.

The chain is built from TRBV7-8 and TRBJ2-1; 8 nucleotides align to TRBD2. The V gene's germline CDR1 is SGHVS and CDR2 FQNEAQ. V was pared by 7 bases and J by 8 bases, with 13 bases of the junction left unmatched. This CDR3 comprises 15 residues. CDR3 DNA: TGTGCCAGCACCAGTCGGGAGGGCCTCGTCTATGAGCAGTTCTTC. The encoded protein is CASTSREGLVYEQFF.

This clone came up once. This rearrangement joins TRBV4-3 to TRBJ2-1; D is possibly TRBD2 (5 bases). The CDR3 sequence is 14 residues long. The germline CDR1 and CDR2 sequences are LGHNA and YSLEER. The V gene lost 3 bases and the J gene lost 7 bases, with 13 bases spanning the gap. The CDR3 DNA is TGCGCCAGCAGCCATTGGACTCTGGAGAATGAGCAGTTCTTC. Amino acids: CASSHWTLENEQFF.

The gene calls are TRBV10-3 and TRBJ2-7; possibly TRBD1 for D (6 bases). Germline CDR1 ENHRY, CDR2 SYGVKD. CDR3 length: 15 amino acids. V was clipped by 3 bases and J by 6 bases, with 18 bases between them. The CDR3 spells CAISDLGTSRGEQYF. The CDR3 coding sequence is TGTGCCATCAGTGATTTGGGGACAAGCCGGGGCGAGCAGTACTTC.

The chain carries TRBV10-1 and TRBJ1-5; 7 bases line up with TRBD1. The CDR3 covers 16 residues. Germline values: CDR1 WNHNN, CDR2 SYGVQD (reference sequence). V trimming: 7 bases; J trimming: 4 bases; junction bases outside the gene matches: 13. CDR3 loop: CASIGVGQEVNQPQHF. CDR3 coding DNA: TGCGCCAGCATAGGTGTTGGACAGGAGGTAAATCAGCCCCAGCATTTT.

The rearrangement joins TRBV5-5 to TRBJ1-1; 7 positions agree with TRBD1. There are 18 residues in the CDR3. J gave up 6 bases and V 0 bases, and 17 bases lay outside the gene matches. The germline V gene encodes CDR1 SGHKS and CDR2 YYEKEE (reference sequence). CDR3 region: CASSLALLNRGNAAEAFF. The DNA for the CDR3 is TGTGCCAGCAGCTTGGCCCTGTTAAACAGGGGAAATGCGGCTGAAGCTTTCTTT.

The gene calls are TRBV4-3 and TRBJ2-7, with 10 bases matching TRBD2. Germline V gives CDR1 LGHNA, CDR2 YSLEER. The V gene end was trimmed by 0 bases and the J gene end by 5 bases; junction bases not matched to a gene: 16. The CDR3 runs 19 residues. In DNA form, the CDR3 reads TGCGCCAGCAGCCAAGAATACGTCCCCAGCGGGAGGGCCGGCGACGAGCAGTACTTC. Its protein is CASSQEYVPSGRAGDEQYF.

This rearrangement joins TRBV28 to TRBJ1-1; the match to TRBD1 covers 8 bases. Looked up from germline, CDR1 is MDHEN and CDR2 is SYDVKM. Germline trimming cut 2 bases from V and 4 bases from J; bases unmatched to any gene: 9. This CDR3 contains 16 residues. The CDR3 DNA reads as TGTGCCAGCAGTTTAACCGACAGGGGAGGTGGCACTGAAGCTTTCTTT. Its protein product is CASSLTDRGGGTEAFF.

The V call is TRBV18, the J call TRBJ2-4; TRBD2 matches at 10 bases. The CDR3 runs to 20 residues. V lost 0 bases and J lost 0; bases outside the gene matches: 11. The V gene's germline CDR1 is KGHSH and CDR2 LQKENI. CDR3 amino acids: CASSPPELAGGLLAKNIQYF. For the CDR3, the DNA is TGTGCCAGCTCACCACCCGAGTTAGCGGGGGGCTTACTAGCCAAAAACATTCAGTACTTC. The complete variable domain, with remaining parts taken from reference TRBV18 and TRBJ2-4, reads NAGVMQNPRHLVRRRGQEARLRCSPMKGHSHVYWYRQLPEEGLKFMVYLQKENIIDESGMPKERFSAEFPKEGPSILRIQQVVRGDSAAYFCASSPPELAGGLLAKNIQYFGAGTRLSVL.

The chain couples TRBV11-2 to TRBJ2-7; perhaps TRBD1 as D (5 bases). This CDR3 has 12 amino acids. V was clipped by 3 bases and J by 4 bases, with 7 bases between them. The germline CDR1 and CDR2 sequences are SGHAT and FQNNGV. CDR3 in DNA: TGTGCCAGCAGCTTGGACACTTACGAGCAGTACTTC. It is translated as CASSLDTYEQYF.